One TCR beta chain is described in this entry. The germline CDR1 and CDR2 sequences are LGHDT and YNNKEL (reference sequence). The CDR3 has 14 residues. V was pared by 4 bases and J by 1 base, with 10 bases between. Only in-frame clones appear in the TCRdb table, and some are missing; sequencing was by immunoSEQ multiplex PCR. The sample lists 70,000 to 100,000 clones; around 92% were seen once. These data originate in a study of control samples from healthy donors and cancer patients. The chain uses TRBV3-1 (or the pseudogene TRBV3-2) and TRBJ1-1, with no clear D. The sequenced sample consisted of blood. This clonotype originated in a man aged 45-60 years in good health. In DNA, the CDR3 is TGTGCCAGCAGCCCCTTCGAATCGAACACTGAAGCTTTCTTT. Protein sequence: CASSPFESNTEAFF.